Below are 22 T cell receptor beta chains sequenced from a single sample in a study of blood T cell repertoires in COVID-19. Repertoires were generated with immunoSEQ multiplex PCR, while TCRdb's copy carries only in-frame clones and drops some. There are approximately 75,000 clones in the sample; roughly 82% occur only once, and 20% to 25% lies in the top ten. Specimen: peripheral blood. The receptors come from a woman aged 50 to 65 with acute or convalescent COVID-19.

This chain uses TRBV2 with TRBJ2-7, with 8 bases matching TRBD2. Germline V CDR1 and CDR2: SNHLY, FYNNEI. V trimming: 3 bases; J trimming: 6 bases; junction bases outside the gene matches: 4. This CDR3 region has 13 residues. The CDR3 here is CASSESGRAEQYF. The CDR3 coding sequence is TGTGCCAGCAGTGAGAGCGGGAGAGCCGAGCAGTACTTC.

This clone was seen only a few times. The gene calls are TRBV5-6 and TRBJ1-4; D uncertain. Trimming shortened V by 4 bases and J by 7 bases, and 14 bases separated the two germline ends. Germline-derived CDR1 and CDR2 are SGHDT and YYEEEE. There are 14 residues in the CDR3. Written as DNA, the CDR3 is TGTGCCAGCAGCCCCACCCACCTAGGTGAAAAACTGTTTTTT. Its translation is CASSPTHLGEKLFF.

This chain uses TRBV3-1 (or the pseudogene TRBV3-2) with TRBJ1-4; the match to TRBD1 covers 7 bases. The V and J ends lost 4 bases and 0 bases, in that order; junction bases with no gene match: 5. The CDR3 spans 16 residues. Germline CDR1 and CDR2: LGHDT and YNNKEL (reference sequence). For the CDR3, the DNA is TGTGCCAGCAGCCCGACAGGGAGCCCAACTAATGAAAAACTGTTTTTT. Protein sequence: CASSPTGSPTNEKLFF.

The V gene is TRBV20-1, the J gene TRBJ2-1; D is ambiguous. The ends were cut back, 5 bases at V and 4 bases at J, with 3 bases in the middle. The CDR3 is 10 residues long. Germline values: CDR1 DFQATT, CDR2 SNEGSKA (reference sequence). In nucleotides, the CDR3 is TGCAGTGCTTATTACAATGAGCAGTTCTTC. This encodes CSAYYNEQFF.

This sequence joins TRBV12-5 and TRBJ2-2, with D possibly matching TRBD2 (6 bases). Trimming took 7 bases from V and 0 from J, leaving 9 bases between them. CDR1 is LGHNT, CDR2 FRNRAP, per germline. The CDR3 totals 14 residues. The CDR3 DNA sequence: TGTGCTAGTGTCGCGGGGTCGAACACCGGGGAGCTGTTTTTT. Its protein is CASVAGSNTGELFF.

V is TRBV30 and J is TRBJ2-1, with D possibly TRBD2 on 6 matching bases. CDR3 size: 13 residues. Trimming shortened V by 7 bases and J by 7 bases, and 17 bases separated the two germline ends. Germline V gene data show CDR1 as GTSNPN and CDR2 as SVGIG (reference sequence). The CDR3 spells CAFRDSTGNEQFF. The CDR3 nucleotides read TGTGCCTTTCGGGACTCTACTGGTAATGAGCAGTTCTTC.

This rearrangement joins TRBV27 to TRBJ1-2, with 7 bases fitting TRBD1. In germline, CDR1 is MNHEY, CDR2 SMNVEV (reference sequence). Trimming at V came to 5 bases and at J to 8 bases, leaving 14 bases not matched to a gene. This CDR3 contains 15 residues. In DNA form, the CDR3 reads TGTGCCAGCAGTCCCACTCAGACAGGGTATGGAGGCTACACCTTC. Translation gives CASSPTQTGYGGYTF.

This clone was picked up one time. The rearrangement links TRBV5-6 to TRBJ2-7, with TRBD1 matching over 9 bases. There are 15 residues in the CDR3. Trimming at V came to 2 bases and at J to 1 base, leaving 4 bases not matched to a gene. Germline assignment: CDR1 SGHDT and CDR2 YYEEEE. The CDR3 spells CASSFRGTGSYEQYF. CDR3 bases: TGTGCCAGCAGCTTTCGCGGGACAGGGTCCTACGAGCAGTACTTC.

The genes are TRBV7-3 and TRBJ2-2, with D maybe TRBD2 (5 bases). Between the trimmed V and J ends, which lost 5 bases and 7 bases, there was a span of 17 bases. Germline CDR1 and CDR2: SGHTA and FQGTGA. The CDR3 totals 15 residues. The CDR3 reads CASSPGVVGIGELFF. CDR3 nucleotides: TGTGCCAGCAGCCCCGGGGTAGTAGGCATCGGGGAGCTGTTTTTT.

In its sample, this clone was seen once. Other DNA sequences in the sample encode the same CDR3. The V gene is TRBV9, the J gene TRBJ2-1; 9 bases are shared with TRBD1. J was trimmed by 4 bases and V by 0 bases; bases with no gene match: 2. The CDR3 is 15 amino acids. The germline V gene encodes CDR1 SGDLS and CDR2 YYNGEE. This CDR3 is CASSVGTGVYNEQFF. CDR3 DNA: TGTGCCAGCAGCGTAGGGACAGGGGTATACAATGAGCAGTTCTTC.

This chain connects TRBV7-2 to TRBJ2-7; D gene ambiguous. From germline, CDR1 is SGHTA and CDR2 FQGNSA. V was cut by 0 bases and J by 4 bases, with 4 bases left in between. The CDR3 spans 12 residues. The CDR3 coding sequence is TGTGCCAGCAGCTTAGCGCGGTACGAGCAGTACTTC. Translation: CASSLARYEQYF.

The chain uses TRBV7-6 and TRBJ2-3; 11 positions match TRBD2. The CDR3 contains 16 residues. Germline CDR1 SGHVS, CDR2 FNYEAQ. Trimming at V came to 1 base and at J to 2 bases, leaving 2 bases not matched to a gene. CDR3 residues: CASSLVLAGVTDTQYF. In DNA form, the CDR3 reads TGTGCCAGCAGCTTAGTACTAGCGGGGGTCACAGATACGCAGTATTTT.

This clone was detected only a few times. The chain links TRBV18 to TRBJ2-7; TRBD2 might be the D (6 bases). V was trimmed by 0 bases and J by 3 bases, leaving 12 bases between them. The CDR3 runs 15 residues. Per germline, CDR1 KGHSH and CDR2 LQKENI. The CDR3 DNA is TGTGCCAGCTCACCACCGGATCTAGCGAGCTACGAGCAGTACTTC. It is translated as CASSPPDLASYEQYF.

This rearrangement joins TRBV4-1 to TRBJ1-3, with 10 bases identical to TRBD1. The germline CDR1 and CDR2 sequences are MGHRA and YSYEKL. V trimming: 3 bases; J trimming: 3 bases; junction bases outside the gene matches: 8. The CDR3 has 17 amino acids. CDR3 region: CASSQLGRDRGGNTIYF. The DNA for the CDR3 is TGCGCCAGCAGCCAGTTAGGCAGGGACAGGGGTGGAAACACCATATATTTT.

The chain uses TRBV7-9 and TRBJ1-4, with 8 bases that match TRBD1. The CDR3 extends over 16 amino acids. Germline V gene sequence: CDR1 SEHNR, CDR2 FQNEAQ (reference sequence). The V and J ends lost 2 bases and 6 bases, in that order; junction bases with no gene match: 8. The CDR3 is CASSLTGGLGDEKLFF. For the CDR3, the DNA is TGTGCCAGCAGCTTAACAGGGGGTCTCGGGGATGAAAAACTGTTTTTT.

CDR3 sequence reads: CASDRGNQPQHF. In DNA, the CDR3 is TGTGCCAGCGACAGGGGAAATCAGCCCCAGCATTTT. This chain uses TRBV6-6 with TRBJ1-5; TRBD1 matches at 8 bases. This CDR3 region has 12 residues. Germline CDR1 is MNHNY and CDR2 is SVGAGI (reference sequence). V shed 8 bases and J 4 bases; nucleotides not matched to a gene: 1.

This chain uses TRBV14 with TRBJ1-2; 10 bases map to TRBD1. Per the germline V gene, CDR1 is SGHDN and CDR2 is FVKESK. Trimming removed 0 bases from V and 8 bases from J; junction bases left unmatched: 12. The CDR3 contains 17 residues. The CDR3 is CASSQDSYWGTGEGYTF. The CDR3 DNA reads as TGTGCCAGCAGCCAAGATTCCTACTGGGGGACAGGGGAAGGCTACACCTTC.

This clone was detected a few times. This chain links TRBV14 with TRBJ2-7; a weak D match, TRBD2 (6 bases). Germline loops: CDR1 SGHDN, CDR2 FVKESK. V gave up 4 bases and J gave up 4 bases, with 20 bases separating them. This CDR3 spans 16 amino acids. The CDR3 DNA sequence: TGTGCCAGCAGCCCTCTGGGCGGGAACACTCAGTACGAGCAGTACTTC. Its translation is CASSPLGGNTQYEQYF.

The chain joins TRBV2 to TRBJ2-3; D is possibly TRBD1 (6 bases). Germline V gives CDR1 SNHLY, CDR2 FYNNEI. CDR3 length: 14 amino acids. Trimming stripped 6 bases from V and 2 bases from J, with 12 bases between. The CDR3 reads CASSRQAFTDTQYF. DNA for the CDR3: TGTGCCAGCAGCCGACAGGCTTTCACAGATACGCAGTATTTT. Using reference TRBV2 and TRBJ2-3 for the parts outside the CDR3, the full variable domain is EPEVTQTPSHQVTQMGQEVILRCVPISNHLYFYWYRQILGQKVEFLVSFYNNEISEKSEIFDDQFSVERPDGSNFTLKIRSTKLEDSAMYFCASSRQAFTDTQYFGPGTRLTVL.

To note about this clone: An end of the junction does not agree with germline; a read error may underlie this. The gene calls are TRBV4-1 and TRBJ2-7; 7 bases align to TRBD1. Germline CDR1 MGHRA, CDR2 YSYEKL. The CDR3 loop spans 15 amino acids. The CDR3, as DNA: TGCGCCAGCAGTCAAGGGACAGCTATATCCTACGAGCAGTACTTC. Its translation: CASSQGTAISYEQYF.

The CDR3 is CATAGTANEKLFF. DNA for the CDR3: TGTGCCACCGCCGGGACAGCTAATGAAAAACTGTTTTTT. This chain links TRBV10-3 with TRBJ1-4; 7 bases match TRBD1. Trimming took 10 bases from V and 3 from J; bases not matched to a gene: 5. There are 13 residues in the CDR3. From germline, CDR1 is ENHRY and CDR2 SYGVKD.

This chain links TRBV6-2 or TRBV6-3 with TRBJ2-7, with D perhaps matching TRBD2 (6 bases). The germline gives CDR1 MNHEY, CDR2 SVGEGT. V was clipped by 0 bases and J by 5 bases, with 14 bases between them. The CDR3 is 15 residues long. The CDR3 sequence is CASSYSWAGRNEQYF. The CDR3 DNA is TGTGCCAGCAGTTACTCGTGGGCAGGGAGGAACGAGCAGTACTTC.